This T cell receptor (beta chain) was obtained from a study of immune evolution from preneoplasia to lung adenocarcinoma (dated by TCRdb to the early 2020s). Regarding the complete study: HLA loss of heterozygosity was observed in around 7.5%, 14% and 36% of AIS, MIA and ADC lesions, respectively, and was not observed in any AAH lesions. It was reported in the study that 100 or so samples were used for TCR sequencing. Resected precursor lesions (AAH, AIS, MIA) and invasive adenocarcinomas were each compared against paired morphologically normal lung tissue. The overall cohort comprised 45 to 65 patients with pulmonary nodules who underwent surgical resection. The sample size was set by how many specimens were available, not by a prior power calculation. The study profiled immune contexture across lung adenocarcinoma precursors and invasive adenocarcinoma using immune gene expression, TCR sequencing and multiplex immunofluorescence. A total of some 51 patients contributed TCR sequencing data. POLYSOLVER was used to infer Class I HLA alleles from exome data, while LOHHLA was used to detect allele-specific HLA loss. The immune data were combined with whole exome sequencing and methylation data from the same cohort of nodules.

The immunoSEQ hsTCRbeta Kit was used to sequence TCR beta CDR3 regions from DNA. In the authors' own workflow: The ImmunoSEQ Analyzer was used to analyse the TCR sequencing data. T cell clonality was calculated on productive rearrangements as 1 minus Pielou's evenness. To measure T cell diversity, the inverse Simpson index was applied to productive templates. T cell density was expressed as TCR beta template counts normalized to usable DNA, with usable DNA estimated by amplifying and sequencing housekeeping genes. Two-sided Kruskal-Wallis tests were used to compare TCR metrics between histologic stages. What TCRdb holds here is the immuneACCESS table cut down to in-frame rearrangements. Part of the clones is not present; checked against another copy, under half of the missing clones reflect an unresolved V gene, and the others are unexplained. V and J calls and clone size are as listed in that table; D and trimming were resolved from the DNA. This sample gives about 6,300 clones in total; approximately 80% of them show up just once. Clones ranked in the top ten supply 7.6% of the sample.

On this clone itself: Its antigen has not been determined. Base quality data are lacking; no much larger clone is found one base away.

The germline V and J ends show losses of 4 bases and 4 bases respectively, and no gene match explains 12 bases of the junction. For CDR1 and CDR2, the germline V gene (reference sequence) lists LNHDA and SQIVND. CDR3 length: 16 amino acids, cysteine to phenylalanine. Of the read, only the CDR3 DNA is kept; its 48 bases are in frame from base 1. Study-level results and caveats: Findings were based on association rather than direct causation; larger cohorts with long-term follow-up and longitudinal biopsies were deemed needed. Normal lung had the highest top T cell clone frequencies, and these frequencies appeared to fall progressively from AAH through AIS, MIA and invasive adenocarcinoma. T cell clonality was highest in KRAS-mutant nodules compared with EGFR-mutant or double wild-type lesions. Because all patients came from Japan and China, whether the findings apply to Western populations was uncertain. Clonality was highest in normal lung, while later-stage lesions appeared to show lower clonality but higher T cell density and diversity.

Resection was performed on patients in Japan or China between the mid-2010s and the late 2010s. Histologic diagnosis of each case was confirmed independently by two lung cancer pathologists on H&E slides. For nucleic acid extraction, premalignant or tumor cells were enriched by macro-dissection following pathologic assessment. The AllPrep DNA/RNA FFPE Kit was used to isolate DNA from FFPE tissue. Recombination linked TRBV19 to TRBJ1-2; 7 nucleotides in the junction match TRBD1. Material for sequencing was FFPE lung adenocarcinoma in situ tissue. According to the study, the label for this sample's cell subset or site signals: preinvasive adenocarcinoma in situ (AIS). The clonotype originates from a donor aged 70 or older with lung adenocarcinoma. The nucleotides read TGTGCCAGTAGTACCGGACAGGTCTGGGCCCCCTATGGCTACACCTTC. Translated, it reads CASSTGQVWAPYGYTF.